The rows below give T cell receptor beta chains drawn from one sample of a study of beta chain features in type 1 diabetes. The repertoire was sequenced with immunoSEQ multiplex PCR; TCRdb's copy has only in-frame clones and lacks some. The sample includes 300,000 to 350,000 clones, 8% of them seen just once. Sequencing was carried out using central memory CD4+ T cells from blood. These receptors were obtained from a young woman in good health. CDR3s include the opening cysteine and the closing phenylalanine or tryptophan. The D gene is left open where the match is weak. Part of the rows lack a size; the others show once, few, many or a class for expanded clones.

v_call	d_call	j_call	clone_size	cdr3_nt	cdr3_aa
TRBV7-2	TRBD2	TRBJ2-1	few	TGTGCCAGCAGCTTAGGTAGCGGGAGGGGATCGAATGAGCAGTTCTTC	CASSLGSGRGSNEQFF
TRBV4-3	-	TRBJ1-2	few	TGCGCCAGCAGCCAAGTTGACAGAGAAATTAATGGCTACACCTTC	CASSQVDREINGYTF
TRBV10-3	TRBD2	TRBJ2-3	few	TGTGCCATCAGCGCCGGGACTAGCGGGGGGCCAGATACGCAGTATTTT	CAISAGTSGGPDTQYF
TRBV7-5	-	TRBJ2-6	-	TGTGCCAGAAGCTCAGCATCTAGCCCCCTCGGACAGCTTCACTCTGGGGCCAACGTCCTGACTTTC	CARSSASSPLGQLHSGANVLTF
TRBV5-4	-	TRBJ2-5	-	TGTGCCAGCAGCAGAGTCGGAGAAGAGACCCAGTACTTC	CASSRVGEETQYF
TRBV9	-	TRBJ2-2	-	TGTGCCAGCAGCGTAGGCGCAGGGAACACCGGGGAGCTGTTTTTT	CASSVGAGNTGELFF
TRBV5-1	TRBD1	TRBJ2-4	-	TGCGCCAGCAGAATGACAGGGAGCATTCAGTACTTC	CASRMTGSIQYF
TRBV23-1	-	TRBJ2-7	few	TGCGCCAGCCCGTCGGAGCGGGTCTACGAGCAGTACTTC	CASPSERVYEQYF
TRBV6-5	TRBD2	TRBJ2-7	-	TGTGCCAGCAGTTACGGGGGGAGGGCCCTCCTCGAGCAGTACTTC	CASSYGGRALLEQYF
TRBV5-1	TRBD2	TRBJ2-7	-	TGCGCCAGCAGCTTCGCAATGTCTAGCGGGGGAGCCTACGAGCAGTACTTC	CASSFAMSSGGAYEQYF
TRBV5-1	-	TRBJ2-5	few	TGCGCCAGCAGCGGTGGGCCAGGGTGGGAGACCCAGTACTTC	CASSGGPGWETQYF
TRBV11-2	-	TRBJ2-1	few	TGTGCCAGCAGCACAACTAGTGGTATCGATGAGCAGTTCTTC	CASSTTSGIDEQFF
TRBV7-2	TRBD2	TRBJ2-7	few	TGTGCCAGCAGCGGAGGAGGTAGCGGGAGTAAGGGGGGGCAGTACTTC	CASSGGGSGSKGGQYF
TRBV5-4	TRBD2	TRBJ2-1	-	TGTGCCAGCAGCTTGGGCGCGGGGGGGTCCTACAATGAGCAGTTCTTC	CASSLGAGGSYNEQFF
TRBV19	TRBD2	TRBJ2-1	-	TGTGCCAGTAGATCGTCTGGGACTAGCTTCCATGAGCAGTTCTTC	CASRSSGTSFHEQFF
TRBV7-2	TRBD2	TRBJ2-5	-	TGTGCCAGCAGCCGGGAGGGTTTAGGGACCCAGTACTTC	CASSREGLGTQYF
TRBV28	TRBD2	TRBJ2-5	-	TGTGCCAGCAGTTTTCCGACTAGCGGGAAAGAGACCCAGTACTTC	CASSFPTSGKETQYF
TRBV27	-	TRBJ2-6	-	TGTGCCAGCAGTTTATCTGCCCGGGCAGGCTCTGGGGCCAACGTCCTGACTTTC	CASSLSARAGSGANVLTF
TRBV10-3	-	TRBJ2-3	few	TGTGCCTCGCAAACGGGATCGACGGTAGATACGCAGTATTTT	CASQTGSTVDTQYF
TRBV7-3	-	TRBJ2-5	many	TGTGCCAGCAGCTTAGGTGTAGGGGAGACCCAGTACTTC	CASSLGVGETQYF
TRBV29-1	-	TRBJ2-1	few	TGCAGCGTCTGGGGCCCCGCGGGTGGCCCCAATGAGCAGTTCTTC	CSVWGPAGGPNEQFF
TRBV5-6	-	TRBJ2-3	-	TGTGCCAGCAGCTTGCAGGGGGGGCGAACAGATACGCAGTATTTT	CASSLQGGRTDTQYF
TRBV29-1	-	TRBJ2-3	-	TGCAGCGTCTCCGGACCCAGCACAGATACGCAGTATTTT	CSVSGPSTDTQYF
TRBV6-5	-	TRBJ2-7	-	TGTGCCAGCAGTGGACTCTACGAGCAGTACTTC	CASSGLYEQYF
TRBV4-2	TRBD2	TRBJ2-1	-	TGTGCCAGCAGCCAAGATAGCGGGACGTACAATGAGCAGTTCTTC	CASSQDSGTYNEQFF
TRBV28	TRBD1	TRBJ2-1	few	TGTGCCAGCAACCCCGGACAGGGGTTTGGTAATGAGCAGTTCTTC	CASNPGQGFGNEQFF
TRBV28	-	TRBJ2-2	-	TGTGCCAGCCATAGGCAAGGTAACCGGGAGCTGTTTTTT	CASHRQGNRELFF
TRBV10-3	-	TRBJ2-6	many	TGTGCCGGCGGTGGCTCTGGGGCCAACGTCCTGACTTTC	CAGGGSGANVLTF
TRBV6-6	TRBD2	TRBJ2-2	-	TGTGCCAGCAGTCCCACTAGCGGGAGATTAAGCGGGGAGCTGTTTTTT	CASSPTSGRLSGELFF
TRBV10-3	-	TRBJ2-3	-	TGTGCCATCAGGGCCCCGGGGTACGATACGCAGTATTTT	CAIRAPGYDTQYF
TRBV7-9	-	TRBJ2-2	many	TGTGCCAGCAGCTTTCACAGAAAAACCGGGGAGCTGTTTTTT	CASSFHRKTGELFF
TRBV15	TRBD2	TRBJ2-3	-	TGTGCCACCAGCCGAAGACTAGCGGCAGACACAGATACGCAGTATTTT	CATSRRLAADTDTQYF
TRBV5-1	-	TRBJ2-1	-	TGCGCCAGCAGCTTGGTGGGGAGCCTTCAATACAATGAGCAGTTCTTC	CASSLVGSLQYNEQFF
TRBV6-1	TRBD1	TRBJ2-7	few	TGTGCCAGCAGTATTCAGGGACAGAACAGCGACGAGCAGTACTTC	CASSIQGQNSDEQYF
TRBV28	-	TRBJ2-7	-	TGTGCCAGCAGTCCCGACGGCTCCTACGAGCAGTACTTC	CASSPDGSYEQYF
TRBV19	-	TRBJ1-5	many	TGTGCCAGTAGCGAGTACCCCGGGTATAATCAGCCCCAGCATTTT	CASSEYPGYNQPQHF
TRBV28	TRBD1	TRBJ2-7	few	TGTGCCAGCCGACAGGGGCCCTACGAGCAGTACTTC	CASRQGPYEQYF
TRBV2	TRBD2	TRBJ2-5	few	TGTGCCAGCAGTGCAGGGACTACCACGCAAGAGACCCAGTACTTC	CASSAGTTTQETQYF
TRBV4-3	TRBD1	TRBJ1-1	once	TGCGCCAGCAGCCAAGATCCTCCCGACAGGGGAAACACTGAAGTTTTCTTT	CASSQDPPDRGNTEVFF
TRBV5-1	-	TRBJ2-1	many	TGCGCCAGCAGCTTGGAGACAGCCTGGAAGCAGTTCTTC	CASSLETAWKQFF
TRBV28	-	TRBJ2-7	-	TGTGCCAGCAGGGGGCAGACCTACGAGCAGTACTTC	CASRGQTYEQYF
TRBV10-3	TRBD2	TRBJ2-2	few	TGTGCCATCAGTGAACGGGAGGGGGGAACCGGGGAGCTGTTTTTT	CAISEREGGTGELFF
TRBV7-2	TRBD2	TRBJ2-1	-	TGTGCCAGCAGCATGGGGAGGGTGTGGTTGATCTTC	CASSMGRVWLIF